The 10 T cell receptor beta chains listed next were all sequenced from one sample in a study of human T cells and chemical hapten exposure. TCRdb processed the 5' RACE reads anew with MiXCR; each CDR3 protein has one entry. This sample carries roughly 120,000 distinct CDR3 sequences, roughly 18% of them seen once, and the ten largest clones take 2.8%. Whole blood that had not been fractionated was the source of extracted total RNA. These receptors originate from a human donor in good health.

This clonotype appeared a few times. J is TRBJ2-1 and V is TRBV20-1; 8 nucleotides agree with TRBD2. This CDR3 has 17 residues. Germline CDR1 is DFQATT and CDR2 is SNEGSKA (reference sequence). J was trimmed by 6 bases and V by 5 bases; bases with no gene match: 18. The CDR3 DNA reads TGCAGTGCTCCCGCCGGGACTAGACCCACAGTCGGCAATGAGCAGTTCTTC. Translation gives CSAPAGTRPTVGNEQFF.

The gene calls are TRBV5-4 and TRBJ1-1; D ambiguous. CDR1 and CDR2 from the germline V gene are SGHNT and YYREEE (reference sequence). V gave up 2 bases and J gave up 1 base, with 9 bases separating them. The CDR3 has 14 amino acids. CDR3 bases: TGTGCCAGCAGCTTAGGACGCCCGAACACTGAAGCTTTCTTT. It translates to CASSLGRPNTEAFF.

A few counts support this clonotype. The chain couples TRBV7-6 to TRBJ2-1; maybe TRBD1 (5 bases). The CDR3 length is 17 residues. The germline CDR1 and CDR2 sequences are SGHVS and FNYEAQ. The V end was cut by 5 bases, the J end by 0 bases, with 17 bases between. This chain's CDR3 is CASSPTDLGSSYNEQFF. The CDR3 DNA is TGTGCCAGCAGCCCGACAGATCTGGGTAGCTCCTACAATGAGCAGTTCTTC.

Only a few counts were recorded for this clonotype. The chain has TRBV25-1 and TRBJ2-7, with 7 positions matching TRBD1. The CDR3 length is 14 residues. Germline CDR1 is MGHDK and CDR2 is SYGVNS. The junction had 10 bases not matched to a gene; V was cut back by 6 bases and J by 5 bases. CDR3 residues: CASSAWQDRHEQYF. As DNA, the CDR3 is TGTGCCAGCAGCGCATGGCAGGACAGGCACGAGCAGTACTTC.

J is TRBJ2-1 and V is TRBV11-2; 10 bases line up with TRBD2. Germline V gene data show CDR1 as SGHAT and CDR2 as FQNNGV. The V and J ends lost 5 bases and 10 bases, in that order; junction bases with no gene match: 2. CDR3 length: 12 residues. CDR3 in amino acids: CASSLGLAEQFF. For the CDR3, the DNA is TGTGCCAGCAGCCTGGGACTAGCGGAGCAGTTCTTC.

This sequence joins TRBV7-9 and TRBJ1-2; maybe TRBD1 (6 bases). The CDR3 is 15 residues long. Looked up from germline, CDR1 is SEHNR and CDR2 is FQNEAQ (reference sequence). V lost 1 base and J lost 1, with 10 bases in between. DNA for the CDR3: TGTGCCAGCAGCTTAGAGTGGACAGTTAACTATGGCTACACCTTC. This codes for CASSLEWTVNYGYTF.

A few counts support this clonotype. The V call is TRBV29-1, the J call TRBJ1-2, with D hard to call. Germline lookup yields CDR1 SQVTM and CDR2 ANQGSEA. V was trimmed by 1 base and J by 8 bases, leaving 8 bases between them. CDR3 length equals 11 residues. The CDR3 nucleotides are TGCAGCGTTGAAGGAGCGGTGGGCTACACCTTC. This translates into CSVEGAVGYTF.

The chain couples TRBV11-2 to TRBJ2-1, with unresolved D. Germline CDR1 and CDR2: SGHAT and FQNNGV. V lost 6 bases, J lost 7 bases, and 7 bases lay in between. This CDR3 is built from 11 residues. CDR3 in amino acids: CASSGRNEQFF. The CDR3 nucleotides read TGTGCCAGCAGTGGTAGAAATGAGCAGTTCTTC.

The chain uses TRBV20-1 and TRBJ2-1, with a tentative D call TRBD2 (6 bases). The CDR3 consists of 11 residues. V gave up 6 bases and J gave up 9 bases, with 12 bases separating them. The germline gives CDR1 DFQATT, CDR2 SNEGSKA (reference sequence). The CDR3 DNA reads TGCAGTGCGAAAGGGGAGGTTGAGCAGTTCTTC. Translated: CSAKGEVEQFF.

This clonotype was seen only a few times. The chain joins TRBV29-1 to TRBJ2-7, with D possibly being TRBD2 (6 bases). Trimming cost V 3 bases and J 1 base, with 10 bases left between them. CDR3 length: 13 amino acids. Germline values: CDR1 SQVTM, CDR2 ANQGSEA. CDR3 in amino acids: CSVDGGGSYEQYF. In nucleotides, the CDR3 is TGCAGCGTTGACGGAGGAGGGTCCTACGAGCAGTACTTC.